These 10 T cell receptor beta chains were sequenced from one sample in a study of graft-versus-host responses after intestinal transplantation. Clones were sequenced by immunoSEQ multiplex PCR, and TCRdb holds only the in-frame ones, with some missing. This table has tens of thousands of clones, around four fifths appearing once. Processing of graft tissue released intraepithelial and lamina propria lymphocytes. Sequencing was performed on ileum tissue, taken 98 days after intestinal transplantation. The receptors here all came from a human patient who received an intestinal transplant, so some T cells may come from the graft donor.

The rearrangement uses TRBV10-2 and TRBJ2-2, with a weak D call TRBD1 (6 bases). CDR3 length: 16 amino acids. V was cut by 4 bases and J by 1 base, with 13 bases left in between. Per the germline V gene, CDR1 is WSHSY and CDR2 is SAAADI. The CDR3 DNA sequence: TGCGCCAGCAGTGTTACCCCGACAGGGAACACCGGGGAGCTGTTTTTT. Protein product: CASSVTPTGNTGELFF.

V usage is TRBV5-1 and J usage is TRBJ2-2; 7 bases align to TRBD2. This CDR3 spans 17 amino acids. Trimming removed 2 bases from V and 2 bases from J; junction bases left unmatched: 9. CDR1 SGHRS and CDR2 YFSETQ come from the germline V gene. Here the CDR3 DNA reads TGCGCCAGCAGCTTAAGCGGGACGGAACCCAACACCGGGGAGCTGTTTTTT. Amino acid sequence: CASSLSGTEPNTGELFF.

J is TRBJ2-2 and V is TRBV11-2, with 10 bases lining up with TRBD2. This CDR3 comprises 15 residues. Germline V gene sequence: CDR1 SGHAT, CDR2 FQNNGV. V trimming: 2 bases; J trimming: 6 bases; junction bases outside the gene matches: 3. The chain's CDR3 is CASSLSSGGAGELFF. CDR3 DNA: TGTGCCAGCAGCTTATCCAGCGGGGGGGCCGGGGAGCTGTTTTTT.

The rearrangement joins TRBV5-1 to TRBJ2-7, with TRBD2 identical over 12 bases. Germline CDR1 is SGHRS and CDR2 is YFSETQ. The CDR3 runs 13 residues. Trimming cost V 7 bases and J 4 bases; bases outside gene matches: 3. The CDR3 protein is CASRLAGAYEQYF. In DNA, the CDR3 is TGCGCCAGCCGACTAGCGGGGGCGTACGAGCAGTACTTC.

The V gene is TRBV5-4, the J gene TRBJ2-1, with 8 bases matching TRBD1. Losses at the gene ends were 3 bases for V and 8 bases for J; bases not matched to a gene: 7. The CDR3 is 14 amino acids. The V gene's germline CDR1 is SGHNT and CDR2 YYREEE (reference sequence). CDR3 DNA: TGTGCCAGCAGCTCTCAGACAGGGGCGGATGAGCAGTTCTTC. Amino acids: CASSSQTGADEQFF.

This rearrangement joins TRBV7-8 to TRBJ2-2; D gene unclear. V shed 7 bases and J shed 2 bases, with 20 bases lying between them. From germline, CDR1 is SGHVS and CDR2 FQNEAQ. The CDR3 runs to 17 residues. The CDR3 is CASNRKTDRPNTGELFF. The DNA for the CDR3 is TGTGCCAGCAACCGCAAAACCGACCGACCCAACACCGGGGAGCTGTTTTTT.

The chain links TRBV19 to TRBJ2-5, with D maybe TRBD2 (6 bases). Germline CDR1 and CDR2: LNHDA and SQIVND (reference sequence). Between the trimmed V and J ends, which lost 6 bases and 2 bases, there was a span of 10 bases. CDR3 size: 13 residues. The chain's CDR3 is CASSSRGQETQYF. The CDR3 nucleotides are TGTGCCAGTAGCTCCCGGGGGCAAGAGACCCAGTACTTC.

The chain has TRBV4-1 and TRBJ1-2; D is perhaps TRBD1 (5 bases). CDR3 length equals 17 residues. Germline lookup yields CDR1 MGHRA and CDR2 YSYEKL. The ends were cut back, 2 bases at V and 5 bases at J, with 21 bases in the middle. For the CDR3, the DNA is TGCGCCAGCAGCCAAACCCAAGGGCCAGGGATGGGATATGGCTACACCTTC. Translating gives CASSQTQGPGMGYGYTF.

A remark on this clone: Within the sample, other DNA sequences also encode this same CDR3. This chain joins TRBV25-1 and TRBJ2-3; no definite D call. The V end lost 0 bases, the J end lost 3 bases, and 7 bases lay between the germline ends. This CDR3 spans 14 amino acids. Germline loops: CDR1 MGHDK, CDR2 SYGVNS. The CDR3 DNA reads TGTGCCAGCAGTGAATATAGCTTAACAGATACGCAGTATTTT. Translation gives CASSEYSLTDTQYF. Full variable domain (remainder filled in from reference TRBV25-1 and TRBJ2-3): EADIYQTPRYLVIGTGKKITLECSQTMGHDKMYWYQQDPGMELHLIHYSYGVNSTEKGDLSSESTVSRIRTEHFPLTLESARPSHTSQYLCASSEYSLTDTQYFGPGTRLTVL.

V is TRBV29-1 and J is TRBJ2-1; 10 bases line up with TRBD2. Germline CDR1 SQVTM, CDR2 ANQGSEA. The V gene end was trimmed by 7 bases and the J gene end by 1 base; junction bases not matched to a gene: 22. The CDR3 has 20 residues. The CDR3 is CSAPPFKAGGPIGSYNEQFF. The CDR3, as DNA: TGCAGCGCACCACCCTTTAAAGCGGGGGGGCCAATAGGTTCCTACAATGAGCAGTTCTTC.